What follows are 11 T cell receptor beta chains derived from one specimen sequenced in a study of blood T cell repertoires in COVID-19. Here immunoSEQ multiplex PCR was the method, and the copy in TCRdb shows in-frame clones only, minus some. The top ten clones hold roughly 6% of a sample with some 180,000 clones, more than 70% of them seen once. Sample: PBMCs or T cells enriched from blood (not recorded which). Receptors originate from a man aged 40-50 years who had recovered from COVID-19.

The rearrangement joins TRBV6-1 to TRBJ1-3; D not certain. The V end lost 3 bases, the J end lost 1 base, and 4 bases lay between the germline ends. The CDR3 totals 13 residues. Germline CDR1 and CDR2: MNHNS and SASEGT. The CDR3 spells CASSERSGNTIYF. DNA for the CDR3: TGTGCCAGCAGTGAGCGATCTGGAAACACCATATATTTT.

V gene TRBV6-5 combines with J gene TRBJ1-5, with D perhaps matching TRBD1 (5 bases). Germline assignment: CDR1 MNHEY and CDR2 SVGAGI. The germline V and J ends were trimmed by 0 bases and 6 bases, with 9 bases remaining between them. The CDR3 totals 14 residues. The CDR3 DNA reads TGTGCCAGCAGTTACTCCTGGGGCGGTCAGCCCCAGCATTTT. Encoded protein: CASSYSWGGQPQHF.

This clone was picked up one time. V is TRBV29-1 and J is TRBJ2-3, with D perhaps TRBD2 (5 bases). The V gene's germline CDR1 is SQVTM and CDR2 ANQGSEA. This CDR3 has 14 amino acids. V was clipped by 2 bases and J by 2 bases, with 11 bases between them. As DNA, the CDR3 is TGCAGCGTTGAACAGCGGAAACACACAGATACGCAGTATTTT. As protein: CSVEQRKHTDTQYF.

The chain couples TRBV7-8 to TRBJ2-7; D is perhaps TRBD2 (6 bases). The CDR3 contains 15 residues. V was pared by 0 bases and J by 13 bases, with 22 bases between. Germline lookup yields CDR1 SGHVS and CDR2 FQNEAQ. The CDR3 sequence: CASSLAGAGTPLKYF. DNA of the CDR3: TGTGCCAGCAGCTTAGCTGGCGCCGGGACTCCCTTAAAATACTTC.

This clone was picked up a small number of times. The CDR3 DNA is TGTGCCAGCAGCTTAGATTGGGGGCCCGGAGTGGCTTTCTTT. It codes for CASSLDWGPGVAFF. V gene TRBV7-9 combines with J gene TRBJ1-1, with a weak D call TRBD1 (6 bases). This CDR3 is built from 14 residues. The ends were cut back, 1 base at V and 11 bases at J, with 17 bases in the middle. From germline, CDR1 is SEHNR and CDR2 FQNEAQ (reference sequence).

The chain is built from TRBV30 and TRBJ1-1; possible D gene TRBD1, 5 bases. The CDR3 consists of 12 residues. Trimming pared 0 bases from V and 8 bases from J, leaving 10 bases between. Germline CDR1 GTSNPN, CDR2 SVGIG (reference sequence). This CDR3 reads CAWSVGAAEAFF. The CDR3 DNA follows: TGTGCCTGGAGTGTAGGGGCTGCCGAAGCTTTCTTT.

This CDR3 is CATSDLAGGATFF. CDR3 DNA: TGTGCCACCAGTGATTTGGCGGGGGGCGCGACTTTCTTT. This chain joins TRBV24-1 and TRBJ1-1, with D possibly matching TRBD1 (6 bases). The CDR3 has 13 residues. Germline loops: CDR1 KGHDR, CDR2 SFDVKD. Trimming left V 0 bases short and J 12 bases short, with 13 bases between.

The chain employs TRBV20-1 and TRBJ1-2; 9 bases line up with TRBD1. Germline-derived CDR1 and CDR2 are DFQATT and SNEGSKA (reference sequence). V shed 3 bases, J shed 4 bases, and the junction held 6 bases outside the gene matches. The CDR3 is made up of 14 amino acids. The CDR3, as DNA: TGCAGTGCTAGTACTACAGGGGGCAGCTATGGCTACACCTTC. This translates into CSASTTGGSYGYTF.

The chain carries TRBV19 and TRBJ1-3; D is perhaps TRBD1 (6 bases). Germline loops: CDR1 LNHDA, CDR2 SQIVND (reference sequence). The CDR3 has 14 amino acids. Trimming took 7 bases from V and 4 from J, leaving 14 bases between them. The CDR3 is CASTLTGSGNTIYF. CDR3 DNA sequence: TGTGCCAGTACCTTGACAGGCTCCGGAAACACCATATATTTT. Full variable domain (rest looked up from reference TRBV19 and TRBJ1-3): DGGITQSPKYLFRKEGQNVTLSCEQNLNHDAMYWYRQDPGQGLRLIYYSQIVNDFQKGDIAEGYSVSREKKESFPLTVTSAQKNPTAFYLCASTLTGSGNTIYFGEGSWLTVV.

This chain uses TRBV6-1 with TRBJ1-5; D not resolved. The germline V and J ends were trimmed by 2 bases and 4 bases, with 12 bases remaining between them. Germline V gene lookup returns CDR1 MNHNS and CDR2 SASEGT. The CDR3 runs 15 residues. In DNA form, the CDR3 reads TGTGCCAGCAGTGAAATAATCGGAGAAAATCAGCCCCAGCATTTT. Its translation is CASSEIIGENQPQHF.

This chain uses TRBV5-8 with TRBJ1-5, with D unresolved. The germline V gene encodes CDR1 SGHTS and CDR2 YDEGEE. Trimming removed 6 bases from V and 0 bases from J, with 13 bases in between. CDR3 size: 15 residues. CDR3 DNA: TGTGCCAGCACCATGAGGGATCTTAGCAATCAGCCCCAGCATTTT. It translates to CASTMRDLSNQPQHF. Full variable domain (missing parts from reference TRBV5-8 and TRBJ1-5): EAGVTQSPTHLIKTRGQQATLRCSPISGHTSVYWYQQALGLGLQFLLWYDEGEERNRGNFPPRFSGRQFPNYSSELNVNALELEDSALYLCASTMRDLSNQPQHFGDGTRLSIL.